This TCR beta chain was identified in a study of CD8 T cells in Susac syndrome. Random hexamers served to reverse transcribe about 0.5 to 1 ug RNA. Amplification of TCR beta CDR3 spanned 54 Vbeta and 13 Jbeta via immunoSEQ multiplex PCR. Via MiXCR, TCRdb re-called the immunoSEQ multiplex PCR reads, giving one row per CDR3 protein. The table lists a few hundred thousand distinct CDR3 sequences, approximately 90% of them singletons, with roughly 0.13% in the top ten. In blood CD8+ and CD4+ T cells, TCR beta underwent sequencing. The CD8+ and CD4+ T cells were isolated magnetically using a negative isolation approach, whereas the TEMRA cells were enriched by FACS. The CDR3 contains 16 residues. Germline CDR1 and CDR2: GTSNPN and SVGIG (reference sequence). The germline V and J ends were trimmed by 2 bases and 0 bases, with 16 bases remaining between them.

This chain connects TRBV30 to TRBJ1-1, with D maybe TRBD1 (6 bases). This TCR derives from a human donor with multiple sclerosis. The source material was CD8+ T cells from PBMCs. CDR3 DNA sequence: TGTGCCTGGAGTCCCCGCGGGGGGCGTATGAACACTGAAGCTTTCTTT. This gives the protein CAWSPRGGRMNTEAFF.